A single sample gave rise to the 8 T cell receptor beta chains below, sequenced in a study of blood T cell repertoires in COVID-19. Sequenced by immunoSEQ multiplex PCR; TCRdb stores in-frame clones only, minus some. Of about 280,000 clones listed, approximately 85% are singletons. The sequenced sample was peripheral blood. The receptors shown here come from a human donor in a cohort sampled during active COVID-19.

The rearrangement links TRBV10-3 to TRBJ1-1, with D possibly matching TRBD1 (5 bases). The V gene's germline CDR1 is ENHRY and CDR2 SYGVKD. The V gene lost 6 bases and the J gene lost 9 bases, with 20 bases spanning the gap. The CDR3 consists of 14 residues. CDR3 amino acids: CAISVAGVGGQAFF. In DNA, the CDR3 is TGTGCCATCAGCGTGGCGGGGGTTGGAGGACAAGCTTTCTTT.

This rearrangement joins TRBV6-5 to TRBJ2-3; 7 bases match TRBD2. V was pared by 0 bases and J by 5 bases, with 8 bases of the junction left unmatched. This CDR3 has 16 amino acids. Germline V lookup: CDR1 MNHEY, CDR2 SVGAGI. The DNA of the CDR3 is TGTGCCAGCAGTTACTCCAGACTAGCACGGGTAGATACGCAGTATTTT. Protein sequence: CASSYSRLARVDTQYF.

The J gene is TRBJ2-3, the V gene TRBV27, with a tentative D call TRBD2 (5 bases). V lost 6 bases, J lost 1 base, and 11 bases lay in between. CDR1 is MNHEY, CDR2 SMNVEV, per germline (reference sequence). The CDR3 is made up of 14 amino acids. CDR3 nucleotide sequence: TGTGCCAGCAGCACTGGACTGCGCACAGATACGCAGTATTTT. Translating it yields CASSTGLRTDTQYF.

This chain joins TRBV6-5 and TRBJ2-7; D remains ambiguous. The V end was cut by 6 bases, the J end by 0 bases, with 9 bases between. Germline-derived CDR1 and CDR2 are MNHEY and SVGAGI. This CDR3 has 13 amino acids. The CDR3 nucleotides are TGTGCCAGCAGCTTGACTGACTCCTACGAGCAGTACTTC. Translation gives CASSLTDSYEQYF.

The V call is TRBV6-5, the J call TRBJ2-5; D is unclear. V gave up 2 bases and J gave up 5 bases, with 6 bases separating them. This CDR3 comprises 12 residues. Germline CDR1 is MNHEY and CDR2 is SVGAGI. The CDR3 protein is CASSYSAETQYF. CDR3 in DNA: TGTGCCAGCAGTTACAGTGCGGAGACCCAGTACTTC.

This clone was counted a few times. The gene calls are TRBV7-9 and TRBJ2-3; tentative D call: TRBD1 (6 bases). CDR1 is SEHNR and CDR2 is FQNEAQ in the germline V gene (reference sequence). V gave up 4 bases and J gave up 2 bases, with 10 bases separating them. The length of the CDR3 is 14 residues. The CDR3 is CASSWTAYTDTQYF. Written as DNA, the CDR3 is TGTGCCAGCAGCTGGACAGCCTACACAGATACGCAGTATTTT.

V gene TRBV7-2 combines with J gene TRBJ1-3, with D tentatively TRBD1 (5 bases). V was cut by 1 base and J by 10 bases, with 14 bases left in between. Germline loops: CDR1 SGHTA, CDR2 FQGNSA. This CDR3 spans 14 amino acids. CDR3 DNA sequence: TGTGCCAGCAGCTTAGACATCGCAGGGAATACCATATATTTT. Its translation is CASSLDIAGNTIYF.

The genes are TRBV19 and TRBJ1-1; 7 nucleotides align to TRBD1. The CDR3 is made up of 14 amino acids. The V segment lost 5 bases and the J segment 1 base; nucleotides outside the gene matches: 4. Germline V gives CDR1 LNHDA, CDR2 SQIVND (reference sequence). Here the CDR3 reads CASSYRGSNTEAFF. The CDR3 coding sequence is TGTGCCAGTAGTTACAGGGGATCGAACACTGAAGCTTTCTTT.